The clone carrying this T cell receptor beta chain was recorded a few times. The target antigen is unknown. The data derive from a study of response to subunit inactivated influenza vaccine. Notes on the study in general: Authors suggested few new T cells are recruited by each seasonal influenza vaccination.

The CDR3 extends over 15 amino acids. With 0 bases removed from V and 2 bases from J, the gap between germline ends came to 8 bases. Germline CDR1 reads LGHDT; CDR2 reads YNNKEL (reference sequence). MiXCR, applied by TCRdb to the RT-PCR reads, yields one record per CDR3 protein. The sample consists of hundreds of thousands of distinct CDR3 sequences, approximately 14% of them appearing once. This rearrangement joins TRBV3-1 to TRBJ2-1; no reliable D call. The sequence came from a middle-aged man who received an inactivated influenza vaccine. The sample here was PBMCs from blood, taken about 14 days before vaccination. The CDR3: CASSQDQFAYNEQFF. The CDR3 coding sequence is TGTGCCAGCAGCCAAGACCAGTTTGCCTACAATGAGCAGTTCTTC.